The 28 T cell receptor beta chains below were found in one sample sequenced in a study of shared clonotypes between healthy human individuals. Method: immunoSEQ multiplex PCR; TCRdb's copy keeps in-frame clones and lacks some. The sample includes roughly 2,500,000 clones, roughly 93% of them seen just once. The sequenced material came from naive CD4+ T cells from PBMCs. Indicated subset: CD45RA+ positively selected. The receptors were sampled from a man aged 18 to 30 in good health. Some clones in this sample may be carry-over from other donors' samples.

The rearrangement links TRBV19 to TRBJ2-7; D might be TRBD2 (6 bases). Germline V gene lookup returns CDR1 LNHDA and CDR2 SQIVND (reference sequence). V was pared by 5 bases and J by 6 bases, with 11 bases between. The CDR3 sequence is 12 residues long. The CDR3 here is CASSSSGPEQYF. The DNA of the CDR3 is TGTGCCAGTAGTTCGAGCGGGCCCGAGCAGTACTTC.

V usage is TRBV5-4 and J usage is TRBJ1-4; unclear D gene. CDR1 is SGHNT, CDR2 YYREEE, per germline (reference sequence). V was clipped by 5 bases and J by 10 bases, with 15 bases between them. The CDR3 covers 13 residues. CDR3 nucleotide sequence: TGTGCCAGCAGTTGGACTAGTTCAGGAAAACTGTTTTTT. Amino acid sequence: CASSWTSSGKLFF.

This chain links TRBV19 with TRBJ2-5; 8 bases fit TRBD2. CDR3 length equals 15 residues. V was pared by 5 bases and J by 5 bases, with 10 bases of the junction left unmatched. Germline V gene data show CDR1 as LNHDA and CDR2 as SQIVND (reference sequence). CDR3 sequence (DNA): TGTGCCAGTAGTCCGGCGGGGACTAGGGCCGAGACCCAGTACTTC. Residues: CASSPAGTRAETQYF. Supplemented by reference TRBV19 and TRBJ2-5, the full variable domain reads DGGITQSPKYLFRKEGQNVTLSCEQNLNHDAMYWYRQDPGQGLRLIYYSQIVNDFQKGDIAEGYSVSREKKESFPLTVTSAQKNPTAFYLCASSPAGTRAETQYFGPGTRLLVL.

CDR3 DNA: TGTGCCAGCAGCTTGGGGGCTGGAGGACACTATGGCTACACCTTC. Encoded protein: CASSLGAGGHYGYTF. This chain joins TRBV5-8 and TRBJ1-2, with unresolved D. Germline V CDR1 and CDR2: SGHTS, YDEGEE. This CDR3 has 15 amino acids. Deletions cut 0 bases from V and 3 bases from J, with 12 bases between.

This chain connects TRBV29-1 to TRBJ2-5, with D tentatively TRBD2 (5 bases). V was cut by 6 bases and J by 1 base, with 18 bases left in between. The CDR3 has 15 residues. Germline V lookup: CDR1 SQVTM, CDR2 ANQGSEA. The CDR3 here is CSVKGLESTQETQYF. The CDR3 DNA reads TGCAGCGTAAAAGGACTCGAATCGACCCAAGAGACCCAGTACTTC.

This clone has a single count. This chain uses TRBV25-1 with TRBJ2-6, with 7 bases identical to TRBD1. CDR1 MGHDK and CDR2 SYGVNS come from the germline V gene. The CDR3 has 15 amino acids. The V segment lost 5 bases and the J segment 2 bases; nucleotides outside the gene matches: 3. CDR3 in DNA: TGTGCCAGCAGTTATACAGGGGCTGGGGCCAACGTCCTGACTTTC. Amino acid sequence: CASSYTGAGANVLTF.

The sample holds one count of this clone. The rearrangement links TRBV7-9 to TRBJ2-5, with 7 positions matching TRBD2. The better agreement between TRBJ2-7 and the DNA end casts doubt on the J call. The germline V gene encodes CDR1 SEHNR and CDR2 FQNEAQ (reference sequence). The CDR3 runs 15 residues. Here the CDR3 reads CASSESGRALYEQYF. CDR3 bases: TGTGCCAGCTCCGAGTCGGGGAGGGCCTTGTACGAGCAGTACTTC.

The CDR3 sequence is CASSTGTVPYEQYF. CDR3 nucleotides: TGTGCCAGCAGCACCGGGACAGTTCCCTACGAGCAGTACTTC. The chain has TRBV7-2 and TRBJ2-7, with 7 nucleotides matching TRBD1. Germline values: CDR1 SGHTA, CDR2 FQGNSA. The CDR3 contains 14 residues. The junction had 6 bases not matched to a gene; V was cut back by 5 bases and J by 2 bases.

This clone came up once. This chain joins TRBV29-1 and TRBJ1-1; D not certain. The CDR3 has 13 amino acids. With 4 bases removed from V and 4 bases from J, the gap between germline ends came to 13 bases. The V gene's germline CDR1 is SQVTM and CDR2 ANQGSEA. The CDR3 region has the DNA TGCAGCGTTGCCTACACCTTGGGCACTGAAGCTTTCTTT. It yields the protein CSVAYTLGTEAFF.

The rearrangement uses TRBV11-2 and TRBJ1-1, with unresolved D. From germline, CDR1 is SGHAT and CDR2 FQNNGV. The length of the CDR3 is 16 residues. Trimming left V 4 bases short and J 0 bases short, with 15 bases between. This CDR3 reads CASSSRADEMNTEAFF. As DNA, the CDR3 is TGTGCCAGCAGCTCCCGGGCAGATGAGATGAACACTGAAGCTTTCTTT.

The rearrangement links TRBV7-8 to TRBJ1-4; weak D call: TRBD1 (6 bases). V was shortened by 2 bases and J by 7 bases, with 20 bases between the two germline ends. CDR1 and CDR2 (germline): SGHVS, FQNEAQ. The CDR3 loop spans 17 amino acids. The chain's CDR3 is CASSLTRRAGAIEKLFF. As DNA, the CDR3 is TGTGCCAGCAGCTTAACCCGACGGGCAGGGGCGATTGAAAAACTGTTTTTT.

The gene calls are TRBV28 and TRBJ1-1; tentatively, D is TRBD1 (6 bases). The CDR3 runs 17 residues. Germline assignment: CDR1 MDHEN and CDR2 SYDVKM. V lost 4 bases and J lost 0, with 18 bases in between. As DNA, the CDR3 is TGTGCCAGCAGTTCCAAACAACTCAGGGGCGTGAACACTGAAGCTTTCTTT. It yields the protein CASSSKQLRGVNTEAFF.

The J gene is TRBJ1-5, the V gene TRBV6-5, with a tentative D call TRBD1 (5 bases). Looked up from germline, CDR1 is MNHEY and CDR2 is SVGAGI. V lost 7 bases to trimming and J lost 7 bases, with 17 bases between them. This CDR3 contains 14 residues. The CDR3 spells CASTYLGQGQPQHF. Here the CDR3 DNA reads TGTGCCAGCACGTATCTGGGGCAAGGCCAGCCCCAGCATTTT.

The chain combines TRBV29-1 with TRBJ1-2; 10 bases map to TRBD1. The CDR3 has 15 residues. Germline loops: CDR1 SQVTM, CDR2 ANQGSEA. With 0 bases clipped from V and 6 bases from J, the junction kept 7 bases outside the gene matches. CDR3 protein: CSVEDLSGTGDGYTF. The CDR3 region has the DNA TGCAGCGTTGAAGATCTCTCCGGGACAGGGGATGGCTACACCTTC.

A single count supports this clone. The chain employs TRBV30 and TRBJ2-6, with TRBD1 matching over 9 bases. CDR1 is GTSNPN and CDR2 is SVGIG in the germline V gene (reference sequence). The junction had 11 bases not matched to a gene; V was cut back by 1 base and J by 4 bases. The CDR3 has 18 residues. The CDR3 DNA sequence: TGTGCCTGGAGTGGGGTGAGGACAGGGGTATCGGGGGCCAACGTCCTGACTTTC. It yields the protein CAWSGVRTGVSGANVLTF. Filled out from reference TRBV30 and TRBJ2-6, the complete variable domain reads SQTIHQWPATLVQPVGSPLSLECTVEGTSNPNLYWYRQAAGRGLQLLFYSVGIGQISSEVPQNLSASRPQDRQFILSSKKLLLSDSGFYLCAWSGVRTGVSGANVLTFGAGSRLTVL.

Details on this clone: The same CDR3 arises from other DNA sequences in this sample as well. The chain couples TRBV5-4 to TRBJ2-7; 10 nucleotides line up with TRBD1. The CDR3 runs 15 residues. V shed 3 bases, J shed 2 bases, and the junction held 5 bases outside the gene matches. CDR1 SGHNT and CDR2 YYREEE come from the germline V gene (reference sequence). The CDR3: CASSSRQGATYEQYF. The CDR3, as DNA: TGTGCCAGCAGCTCACGACAGGGGGCAACCTACGAGCAGTACTTC.

The chain recombines TRBV5-1 with TRBJ2-3; possibly TRBD2 for D (5 bases). The germline V gene encodes CDR1 SGHRS and CDR2 YFSETQ. The V end lost 7 bases, the J end lost 0 bases, and 12 bases lay between the germline ends. The CDR3 is 14 residues long. The CDR3, as DNA: TGCGCCAGCGACGACGGGGAGAGCACAGATACGCAGTATTTT. Translated, it gives CASDDGESTDTQYF.

The chain couples TRBV5-6 to TRBJ2-1; 11 nucleotides align to TRBD2. The germline V gene has CDR1 SGHDT and CDR2 YYEEEE. The CDR3 length is 18 residues. V shed 3 bases, J shed 2 bases, and the junction held 10 bases outside the gene matches. The DNA of the CDR3 is TGTGCCAGCAGCTCGTTGACTAGCGGGGTGGGGCCCTACAATGAGCAGTTCTTC. Translating gives CASSSLTSGVGPYNEQFF.

The genes are TRBV28 and TRBJ1-5; D is possibly TRBD1 (5 bases). V shed 6 bases and J shed 2 bases, with 20 bases lying between them. From germline, CDR1 is MDHEN and CDR2 SYDVKM. The CDR3 runs to 17 residues. The CDR3 spells CASRPGGADKGNQPQHF. The CDR3 bases are TGTGCCAGCAGGCCGGGGGGAGCAGATAAAGGCAATCAGCCCCAGCATTTT.

The chain uses TRBV5-8 and TRBJ1-2, with D uncertain. Germline loops: CDR1 SGHTS, CDR2 YDEGEE. V was shortened by 4 bases and J by 6 bases, with 13 bases between the two germline ends. There are 13 residues in the CDR3. Written as DNA, the CDR3 is TGTGCCAGCAGCAAGGGCCTGGAGGATGGCTACACCTTC. Translated, it gives CASSKGLEDGYTF.

The chain has TRBV7-8 and TRBJ1-5; D unclear. Per germline, CDR1 SGHVS and CDR2 FQNEAQ. Trimming left V 1 base short and J 4 bases short, with 8 bases between. This CDR3 spans 14 amino acids. CDR3 nucleotide sequence: TGTGCCAGCAGCTTAGTTTCCTATAATCAGCCCCAGCATTTT. It codes for CASSLVSYNQPQHF.

The chain combines TRBV2 with TRBJ1-1; TRBD1 matches 7 bases. The CDR3 loop spans 18 amino acids. The J segment lost 0 bases and the V segment lost 4 bases, leaving 14 bases of the junction unmatched. Germline values: CDR1 SNHLY, CDR2 FYNNEI. The CDR3 is CASSGEIRRTGVNTEAFF. For the CDR3, the DNA is TGTGCCAGCAGTGGCGAAATTCGCCGGACAGGCGTGAACACTGAAGCTTTCTTT.

The chain links TRBV9 to TRBJ2-7, with a possible D match to TRBD1 (5 bases). Germline loops: CDR1 SGDLS, CDR2 YYNGEE. The V and J ends lost 5 bases and 2 bases respectively, with 23 bases between them. The CDR3 runs 17 residues. The CDR3 region is CASSEGAGPLHPYEQYF. CDR3 coding DNA: TGTGCCAGCAGTGAAGGGGCCGGGCCTCTACACCCCTACGAGCAGTACTTC. Filled out from reference TRBV9 and TRBJ2-7, the complete variable domain reads DSGVTQTPKHLITATGQRVTLRCSPRSGDLSVYWYQQSLDQGLQFLIQYYNGEERAKGNILERFSAQQFPDLHSELNLSSLELGDSALYFCASSEGAGPLHPYEQYFGPGTRLTVT.

This chain links TRBV6-6 with TRBJ1-2; the match to TRBD1 covers 9 bases. The V gene end was trimmed by 4 bases and the J gene end by 2 bases; junction bases not matched to a gene: 8. The germline V gene has CDR1 MNHNY and CDR2 SVGAGI (reference sequence). This CDR3 region has 16 residues. The CDR3 region is CASSSPGTGQNYGYTF. In nucleotides, the CDR3 is TGTGCCAGCAGTTCCCCCGGGACAGGGCAAAACTATGGCTACACCTTC.

The chain couples TRBV7-9 to TRBJ2-7; D is possibly TRBD2 (5 bases). Germline-derived CDR1 and CDR2 are SEHNR and FQNEAQ (reference sequence). V was cut by 2 bases and J by 6 bases, with 11 bases left in between. CDR3 length equals 13 residues. CDR3 protein: CASSLQRAGEQYF. The DNA for the CDR3 is TGTGCCAGCAGCTTACAACGGGCGGGCGAGCAGTACTTC.

This chain connects TRBV30 to TRBJ2-5, with 7 nucleotides matching TRBD1. Germline V gives CDR1 GTSNPN, CDR2 SVGIG (reference sequence). The CDR3 loop spans 17 amino acids. V dropped 4 bases and J dropped 4; count of bases not matched to a gene: 18. The CDR3 DNA sequence: TGTGCCTGGAACTTACCCCCCCAAAACAGGGGTGGAGAGACCCAGTACTTC. Protein: CAWNLPPQNRGGETQYF.

As for this clone: Other DNA sequences in the same sample also yield this CDR3. This chain uses TRBV4-1 with TRBJ2-5; 7 bases match TRBD2. CDR3 length: 14 residues. J gave up 5 bases and V 0 bases, and 3 bases lay outside the gene matches. In germline, CDR1 is MGHRA, CDR2 YSYEKL. The CDR3 loop is CASSQDWGGETQYF. CDR3 nucleotides: TGCGCCAGCAGCCAAGATTGGGGAGGGGAGACCCAGTACTTC.

The CDR3 DNA sequence: TGTGCCAGCAGCTTGGCCAAGGGCAGCAGGGACACCATATATTTT. This gives the protein CASSLAKGSRDTIYF. The chain uses TRBV5-4 and TRBJ1-3; possibly TRBD1 for D (5 bases). The germline CDR1 and CDR2 sequences are SGHNT and YYREEE (reference sequence). The V and J ends lost 0 bases and 8 bases respectively, with 15 bases between them. The CDR3 runs to 15 residues.